This record looks at one T cell receptor (beta chain) sequence and its context. Its specificity is not known. This entry comes from a study of T cells in Graves' hyperthyroidism and ophthalmopathy. Notes on the study in general: Most expanded thyroid clonotypes above 0.001 also appeared in blood. The authors' 13 V-J model separated ophthalmopathy from stable hyperthyroidism.

Graves' hyperthyroidism was deemed stable given no ophthalmopathy progression within 18 months. The CDR3 regions of TCR beta were amplified from RNA transcripts. TCR CDR3 regions were first amplified by RT-PCR with HTBI primers. In TCRdb, the multiplex PCR reads were re-called with MiXCR into one record per CDR3 protein. Of about 840,000 distinct CDR3 sequences in the sample, 38% were seen once. Germline V CDR1 and CDR2: MNHEY, SVGAGI. Trimming pared 2 bases from V and 2 bases from J, leaving 12 bases between. This CDR3 has 15 amino acids. This TCR derives from a man aged 18 to 29 with Graves' hyperthyroidism. The chain combines TRBV6-5 with TRBJ2-5; D gene ambiguous. The material sequenced was blood. Here the CDR3 reads CASSYTPALQETQYF. The DNA for the CDR3 is TGTGCCAGCAGTTACACGCCAGCCCTACAAGAGACCCAGTACTTC.